The 29 T cell receptor beta chains reported below all come from one sample, sequenced in a study of early T cells in non-severe SARS-CoV-2 infection. One entry per CDR3 protein results from TCRdb running MiXCR on the 5' RACE reads. Among 48,000 or so distinct CDR3 sequences, about 13% were seen once, and the ten largest hold 9.5% to 13%. The sample consisted of whole blood. Receptors originate from an adult who was a healthcare worker with PCR-confirmed SARS-CoV-2 infection or an uninfected control (not recorded which).

This clonotype was seen many times. The V gene is TRBV6-1, the J gene TRBJ1-6, with D tentatively TRBD1 (5 bases). The V end lost 2 bases, the J end lost 9 bases, and 14 bases lay between the germline ends. The germline gives CDR1 MNHNS, CDR2 SASEGT. This CDR3 comprises 15 residues. CDR3 nucleotide sequence: TGTGCCAGCAGTGAAAAATTACAGGAAGTTTCACCCCTCCACTTT. Translation gives CASSEKLQEVSPLHF.

In its sample, this clonotype was seen a few times. The chain employs TRBV9 and TRBJ2-3, with 7 positions matching TRBD1. V lost 1 base to trimming and J lost 0 bases; unmatched junction nucleotides: 8. The CDR3 sequence is 17 residues long. CDR1 is SGDLS and CDR2 is YYNGEE in the germline V gene. The CDR3 sequence: CASSVTGQIPSTDTQYF. The CDR3 DNA follows: TGTGCCAGCAGCGTAACGGGACAGATCCCTAGCACAGATACGCAGTATTTT.

This clonotype was observed at least ten times. The chain recombines TRBV7-2 with TRBJ2-3; 10 bases match TRBD2. The CDR3 contains 16 residues. J gave up 4 bases and V 4 bases, and 8 bases lay outside the gene matches. The germline V gene encodes CDR1 SGHTA and CDR2 FQGNSA. In DNA form, the CDR3 reads TGTGCCAGCAGCTCCCAGAGCGGGGGGGGTGCAGATACGCAGTATTTT. It translates to CASSSQSGGGADTQYF.

The genes are TRBV6-1 and TRBJ1-1, with TRBD1 matching 7 bases. Germline CDR1 MNHNS, CDR2 SASEGT. V gave up 6 bases and J gave up 2 bases; unmatched junction bases: 6. The CDR3 has 14 amino acids. The CDR3 is CASSPTGSNTEAFF. CDR3 DNA sequence: TGTGCCAGCAGCCCGACAGGGAGCAACACTGAAGCTTTCTTT.

This clonotype was observed at least ten times. The chain recombines TRBV28 with TRBJ2-7, with 9 positions matching TRBD1. Looked up from germline, CDR1 is MDHEN and CDR2 is SYDVKM. The CDR3 contains 15 residues. J was trimmed by 5 bases and V by 4 bases; bases with no gene match: 9. This CDR3 reads CASSSSGTGSHEQYF. The CDR3 region has the DNA TGTGCCAGCAGTTCCTCCGGGACAGGGTCCCACGAGCAGTACTTC. Full variable domain (rest looked up from reference TRBV28 and TRBJ2-7): DVKVTQSSRYLVKRTGEKVFLECVQDMDHENMFWYRQDPGLGLRLIYFSYDVKMKEKGDIPEGYSVSREKKERFSLILESASTNQTSMYLCASSSSGTGSHEQYFGPGTRLTVT.

This chain joins TRBV2 and TRBJ2-7, with 7 bases identical to TRBD1. V lost 6 bases to trimming and J lost 3 bases; unmatched junction nucleotides: 5. This CDR3 spans 13 amino acids. CDR1 and CDR2 (germline): SNHLY, FYNNEI. CDR3: CASRTDRVYEQYF. Written as DNA, the CDR3 is TGTGCCAGCAGAACCGACAGGGTCTACGAGCAGTACTTC.

Many counts were recorded for this clonotype. J is TRBJ1-4 and V is TRBV20-1, with D unresolved. This CDR3 is 13 amino acids long. Trimming removed 5 bases from V and 7 bases from J, with 14 bases in between. Per the germline V gene, CDR1 is DFQATT and CDR2 is SNEGSKA (reference sequence). In nucleotides, the CDR3 is TGCAGTGCTGCCACCTTACCCCGTGAAAAACTGTTTTTT. It encodes CSAATLPREKLFF.

In its sample, this clonotype was seen once. The chain employs TRBV7-9 and TRBJ2-5; no reliable D call. The V and J ends lost 3 bases and 4 bases respectively, with 6 bases between them. Looked up from germline, CDR1 is SEHNR and CDR2 is FQNEAQ (reference sequence). There are 12 residues in the CDR3. The DNA for the CDR3 is TGTGCCAGCAGCTTGCGCTCAGAGACCCAGTACTTC. Translating gives CASSLRSETQYF.

This clonotype was picked up many times. CDR3 residues: CASSTNAEPQHF. Written as DNA, the CDR3 is TGTGCCAGCAGCACGAACGCGGAGCCCCAGCATTTT. V gene TRBV5-6 combines with J gene TRBJ1-5; D is ambiguous. V was trimmed by 4 bases and J by 8 bases, leaving 10 bases between them. The CDR3 contains 12 residues. Germline CDR1 SGHDT, CDR2 YYEEEE.

This clonotype has a count of ten or more. This chain links TRBV5-6 with TRBJ1-1; D is perhaps TRBD1 (6 bases). The CDR3 runs 17 residues. V was trimmed by 6 bases and J by 0 bases, leaving 21 bases between them. Germline V gives CDR1 SGHDT, CDR2 YYEEEE. DNA of the CDR3: TGTGCCAGCACCCCCGGGGGGCGCCTCAACATGAACACTGAAGCTTTCTTT. Translation gives CASTPGGRLNMNTEAFF.

A note on this clonotype: A much larger clonotype is one base distant, so this may be a read error. The chain employs TRBV7-9 and TRBJ2-5, with D maybe TRBD2 (6 bases). V lost 1 base and J 5 bases, leaving 17 bases between the germline ends. Germline CDR1 and CDR2: SEHNR and FQNEAQ (reference sequence). This CDR3 has 16 residues. In nucleotides, the CDR3 is TGTGCCAGCAGCTTAGTGACCCTACTAGCTAAGGAGACCCAGTACTTC. Translating gives CASSLVTLLAKETQYF.

This clonotype was recorded many times. This chain joins TRBV20-1 and TRBJ1-1; D unresolved. This CDR3 region has 13 residues. From germline, CDR1 is DFQATT and CDR2 SNEGSKA (reference sequence). Trimming pared 0 bases from V and 0 bases from J, leaving 5 bases between. CDR3 sequence reads: CSARDRMNTEAFF. The CDR3 DNA reads TGCAGTGCTAGAGACAGAATGAACACTGAAGCTTTCTTT.

This clonotype showed up many times. The chain recombines TRBV5-8 with TRBJ1-2; a weak D match, TRBD1 (5 bases). The CDR3 consists of 13 residues. Germline CDR1 and CDR2: SGHTS and YDEGEE. V was pared by 4 bases and J by 2 bases, with 9 bases between. This CDR3 reads CASSGTVNYGYTF. Here the CDR3 DNA reads TGTGCCAGCAGCGGGACCGTGAACTATGGCTACACCTTC.

V gene TRBV3-1 combines with J gene TRBJ1-6; D is unresolved. CDR1 and CDR2 from the germline V gene are LGHDT and YNNKEL (reference sequence). CDR3 length: 14 residues. Trimming stripped 1 base from V and 6 bases from J, with 7 bases between. Here the CDR3 reads CASSQAYSNSPLHF. For the CDR3, the DNA is TGTGCCAGCAGCCAAGCTTACAGTAATTCACCCCTCCACTTT.

V and J are TRBV10-3 and TRBJ1-1; D not resolved. The ends were cut back, 9 bases at V and 0 bases at J, with 8 bases in the middle. In germline, CDR1 is ENHRY, CDR2 SYGVKD. This CDR3 spans 12 amino acids. This chain's CDR3 is CAIARLNTEAFF. CDR3 bases: TGTGCCATTGCCCGACTGAACACTGAAGCTTTCTTT.

V is TRBV5-1 and J is TRBJ2-1; tentatively, D is TRBD2 (5 bases). The V gene's germline CDR1 is SGHRS and CDR2 YFSETQ. The CDR3 spans 12 residues. The germline V and J ends were trimmed by 7 bases and 6 bases, with 11 bases remaining between them. The CDR3 DNA is TGCGCCAGCGGACTGCAGAGCAATGAGCAGTTCTTC. Amino acid sequence: CASGLQSNEQFF.

Only a few counts were recorded for this clonotype. The CDR3 is CASSSDLNTEAFF. The CDR3 DNA sequence: TGCGCCAGCAGCTCTGACTTGAACACTGAAGCTTTCTTT. The chain recombines TRBV5-1 with TRBJ1-1; no reliable D call. Germline values: CDR1 SGHRS, CDR2 YFSETQ. The CDR3 contains 13 residues. The V end lost 3 bases, the J end lost 0 bases, and 6 bases lay between the germline ends.

There are a few counts of this clonotype. CDR3 loop: CASSLSRSGGRTEAFF. CDR3 in DNA: TGTGCCAGCAGCTTAAGTCGGTCAGGGGGCCGCACTGAAGCTTTCTTT. The gene calls are TRBV7-3 and TRBJ1-1; TRBD1 aligns across 8 bases. The CDR3 sequence is 16 residues long. J gave up 4 bases and V 1 base, and 8 bases lay outside the gene matches. The germline gives CDR1 SGHTA, CDR2 FQGTGA.

This clonotype has a count of ten or more. The rearrangement uses TRBV24-1 and TRBJ2-1, with 11 bases aligning to TRBD1. The CDR3 is 15 amino acids. Trimming removed 6 bases from V and 6 bases from J; junction bases left unmatched: 6. Germline values: CDR1 KGHDR, CDR2 SFDVKD. The CDR3 DNA follows: TGTGCCACCAGTTCCGGGACAGGGGGGTCCAATGAGCAGTTCTTC. Its protein is CATSSGTGGSNEQFF.

Many counts were recorded for this clonotype. V gene TRBV5-1 combines with J gene TRBJ1-5; 11 bases map to TRBD1. This CDR3 comprises 16 residues. V lost 4 bases to trimming and J lost 2 bases; unmatched junction nucleotides: 5. CDR1 and CDR2 from the germline V gene are SGHRS and YFSETQ. The CDR3 nucleotides are TGCGCCAGCAGCCTAGGACAGGGGGCAGGCAATCAGCCCCAGCATTTT. Translating gives CASSLGQGAGNQPQHF.

This clonotype appeared many times. The CDR3 protein is CASSEGITYEQYF. The DNA of the CDR3 is TGTGCCAGCAGTGAGGGGATTACCTACGAGCAGTACTTC. The V and J genes are TRBV25-1 and TRBJ2-7; D is ambiguous. V lost 3 bases and J lost 2, with 8 bases in between. CDR3 size: 13 residues. The germline V gene encodes CDR1 MGHDK and CDR2 SYGVNS.

About this clonotype: This sequence may be a read error, since a much larger clone differs from it by one base. CDR3 nucleotides: TGTGCCAGCGGTTACAGGCTAGCGGGCACCGGGGAGCTGTTTTTT. Protein sequence: CASGYRLAGTGELFF. The J gene is TRBJ2-2, the V gene TRBV6-5; 8 bases match TRBD2. Germline V gene lookup returns CDR1 MNHEY and CDR2 SVGAGI. This CDR3 contains 15 residues.

J is TRBJ1-1 and V is TRBV5-1; D is ambiguous. CDR1 and CDR2 (germline): SGHRS, YFSETQ. There are 13 residues in the CDR3. Trimming took 0 bases from V and 6 from J, leaving 9 bases between them. The CDR3 loop is CASSLAHRPEAFF. DNA of the CDR3: TGCGCCAGCAGCTTGGCACATCGGCCTGAAGCTTTCTTT.

The chain uses TRBV5-6 and TRBJ2-7; either TRBD1 or TRBD2 may fit D (6 bases each). Trimming stripped 4 bases from V and 4 bases from J, with 18 bases between. Germline CDR1 SGHDT, CDR2 YYEEEE. There are 15 residues in the CDR3. CDR3 nucleotides: TGTGCCAGCAGCCCTGTGCAGGGGAGGACGTACGAGCAGTACTTC. Translating it yields CASSPVQGRTYEQYF.

Concerning this clonotype: A single base separates this from a much larger clone, so it may be a read error. This chain connects TRBV5-1 to TRBJ2-3; D gene uncertain. V was trimmed by 0 bases and J by 1 base, leaving 3 bases between them. The V gene's germline CDR1 is SGHRS and CDR2 YFSETQ. This CDR3 comprises 13 residues. For the CDR3, the DNA is TGCGCCAGCAGCTTGGGAGGCACAGATACGCAGTATTTT. Protein sequence: CASSLGGTDTQYF.

This clonotype has a handful of counts. The chain is built from TRBV7-2 and TRBJ2-1; 12 bases agree with TRBD2. The length of the CDR3 is 15 residues. Unmatched junction bases numbered 7, after V lost 5 bases and J lost 8 bases. CDR1 SGHTA and CDR2 FQGNSA come from the germline V gene. CDR3 in amino acids: CASSRLAGELDEQFF. DNA for the CDR3: TGTGCCAGCAGCCGACTAGCGGGAGAATTAGATGAGCAGTTCTTC.

The table lists this clonotype with a few counts. The rearrangement joins TRBV2 to TRBJ2-7; D not resolved. This CDR3 contains 11 residues. Germline V gene sequence: CDR1 SNHLY, CDR2 FYNNEI. The germline V and J ends were trimmed by 8 bases and 5 bases, with 10 bases remaining between them. Written as DNA, the CDR3 is TGTGCCAGCCATTACCAACACGAGCAGTACTTC. It codes for CASHYQHEQYF.

As DNA, the CDR3 is TGCAGCGTTGAAGTACAACAGAACACTGAAGCTTTCTTT. This codes for CSVEVQQNTEAFF. The gene calls are TRBV29-1 and TRBJ1-1; D not resolved. The V and J ends lost 1 base and 1 base respectively, with 7 bases between them. The CDR3 sequence is 13 residues long. Germline loops: CDR1 SQVTM, CDR2 ANQGSEA.

The chain combines TRBV5-1 with TRBJ2-5, with TRBD1 as a possible D gene (5 bases). The germline gives CDR1 SGHRS, CDR2 YFSETQ. Trimming took off 4 bases at V and 5 bases at J, with 15 bases between the two ends. This CDR3 comprises 14 residues. The CDR3 DNA is TGCGCCAGCAGCCCCGGCAGGGTGTCGGAGACCCAGTACTTC. Protein sequence: CASSPGRVSETQYF.